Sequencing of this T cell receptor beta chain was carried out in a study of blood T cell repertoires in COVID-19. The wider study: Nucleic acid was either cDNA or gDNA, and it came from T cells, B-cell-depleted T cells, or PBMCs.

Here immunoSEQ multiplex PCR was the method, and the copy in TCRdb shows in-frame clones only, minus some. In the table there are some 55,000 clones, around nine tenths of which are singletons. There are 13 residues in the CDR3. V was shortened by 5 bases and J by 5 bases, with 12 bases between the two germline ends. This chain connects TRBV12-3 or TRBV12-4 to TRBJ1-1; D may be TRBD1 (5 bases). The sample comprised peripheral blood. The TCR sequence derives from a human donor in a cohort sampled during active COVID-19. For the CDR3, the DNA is TGTGCCAGCAGTCCCGGGGGGGGGACTGAAGCTTTCTTT. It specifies CASSPGGGTEAFF.